This T cell receptor beta chain was retrieved from a study of cytomegalovirus exposure and HLA in healthy donors (dated by TCRdb to about 2017). General notes on the study: An earlier analysis of 587 of the donors reported about 280 Gb of sequence data and some 110 million unique TCR beta sequences obtained from 180 million or so T cells. About 310 gigabases of sequencing data and tens of millions of unique TCR sequences were included in an early release covering under 650 HLA-typed donors. The genetic ancestry cluster associated with self-reported Caucasian donors included around four fifths of the approximately 400 genotyped donors. The aim of the study was to test whether cataloging public T cell receptors could identify signatures of past pathogen exposure. The study used immunosequencing to profile the T cell repertoires of 670 or so subjects and linked those repertoires to cytomegalovirus serostatus. Along with the approximately 670-subject first cohort, a separate validation cohort of over a hundred different subjects was used. High-throughput TCR immunosequencing, statistical association of individual TCRs with disease status, and machine learning were combined to predict cytomegalovirus infection status. In a later analysis, previously published TCR beta repertoires from 550 to 750 donors were re-analyzed and high-resolution HLA genotyping was added so that TCR occurrence patterns could be studied. Rather than drawing on any new phenotypic data, the later analysis identified candidate immune exposures from TCR beta sequences and the way those sequences occurred across donors. In an earlier analysis of several hundred of the donors, high-throughput TCR beta sequencing was used to judge whether each TCR beta V gene segment behaved as functional or pseudogenic. Alongside the repertoire data, information on donor age, sex, ethnicity and CMV serostatus was compiled. Genome-wide SNP genotypes for about 55% of the 666 donors were used in a later genetic analysis, which treated that subset as a discovery cohort. All discovery cohort repertoires had been generated on a single sequencing platform. HLA typing included class I and class II loci at four-digit resolution. The number of donors typed differed by locus, with roughly 629-640 for A, B, C, DRB1 and DQB1, roughly 520 for DQA1, nearly 610 for DPA1, and some 450 for DPB1. Roughly 5 DR-DQ haplotypes were handled as single units for association and clustering, since linkage in the cohort was strong. Among about 410 genotyped donors of the cohort, an average of about 240,000 unique TCR beta nucleotide sequences was sequenced per donor, of which roughly 18% were non-productive. The paper as a whole reports these results and caveats: In an earlier analysis of approximately 590 of the donors, most TCR beta V segments were observed in productive rearrangements about 90% or about 30% of the time, broadly matching IMGT annotations. When HLA alleles, especially DR and DQ, strongly co-occurred, TCR associations were difficult to assign to individual alleles. A further reported finding was that TCR beta sequences accurately predicted the HLA-A and HLA-B alleles for most subjects in the first cohort. Immune exposure information for the cohort was limited to CMV serostatus. In a later analysis, several top co-occurrence clusters were reported to appear linked to parvovirus B19, influenza, CMV and Epstein-Barr virus. In a later analysis, the rate of TCR association differed among HLA loci, with DRB1 alleles having the most associated TCRs and HLA-C alleles having the fewest. The classifier was reported to diagnose cytomegalovirus status with high specificity and sensitivity in both the original and validation cohorts. The authors suggested that the approach could potentially be extended to other disease states and immunological phenotypes. According to a later analysis, most CMV-associated TCR beta chains appeared to be HLA-restricted, and the HLA associations seemed to be driven largely by CMV exposure. Because counts were too low, 15 to 20 rarely observed V segments, including chromosome 9 orphons, were excluded from the earlier analysis of roughly 580 of the donors. The cohort was sequenced for TCR beta chains only, and without alpha or paired-chain data the features that could be detected were limited. A few of the identified cytomegalovirus-associated TCR beta chains were confirmed in vitro to be specific for cytomegalovirus antigens. At a false discovery rate of 0.05, a later analysis linked 16,000 or so TCR beta sequences to specific HLA alleles. Presence/absence analyses assumed roughly uniform sequencing depth across donors, an assumption that may not hold. Linkage disequilibrium might explain the correlated functional status among segregating V segments, but an unknown experimental factor could not be excluded. According to a later genetic analysis, donors in an Asian-associated ancestry cluster had fewer N-insertions in productive TCRs than the approximately 710-donor mean. The 87-base-pair reads could not distinguish some IMGT-functional V segments, including TRBV6-2 and TRBV6-3, so those segments were excluded. Because some donors lacked HLA typing at each locus, the association tests relied only on the typed subset. In a later analysis, HLA-associated TCR beta chains showed more clonal expansion and lower generation probabilities than non-associated chains that were equally common. V-gene and J-gene trimming of TCR beta chains was associated with a missense DCLRE1C variant in a later genetic analysis, and the association was replicated in an independent cohort. The sequencing pipeline was judged likely to have produced a cluster of highly shared sequence variants as a technical artifact. Across donors, most TCR sequences were observed very rarely, whereas some public TCRs were present in many individuals. The study listed 150 to 200 TCR beta chains as associated with cytomegalovirus.

In the case of this clone: Its antigen is currently not known. There are no base qualities to consult, and no much larger clone falls within one base.

Sequences MNHEY (CDR1) and SVGAGI (CDR2) are obtained from the germline V gene. Measured from the cysteine to the phenylalanine, the CDR3 is 14 residues long. CDR3 DNA only is kept here, 42 bases in frame from base 1. The germline V end is reduced by 1 base and the J end by 8 bases; junction bases left unmatched: 4. The cohort comprised more than 550 healthy bone marrow donors. At the time of sampling, every cohort member was nominally healthy, though immune exposures that went unrecorded were likely present. The donor tested CMV seronegative, placing the donor among the roughly 400 seronegative members of the cohort. A peripheral blood sample was collected from each donor, and TCR beta sequencing was performed on peripheral blood mononuclear cells. Genomic DNA extraction from the blood cell samples was performed with the Qiagen DNeasy Blood Extraction Kit. The method behind the library was the immunoSEQ multiplex PCR assay. For the multiplex PCR, a mixture combining 60 forward primers for TCR Vbeta segments and 13 reverse primers for TCR Jbeta segments was used. The CDR3 region of rearranged TCR beta genes was amplified from genomic DNA by a multiplex PCR assay. The Illumina HiSeq System was used to sequence the amplified TCR beta libraries as 87-base-pair reads. Under the source paper's analysis protocol: A later analysis tallied around 82 million unique TCR beta chains across the 700 or so repertoires, and about 12 million of those chains were shared by two or more donors. Raw reads were error-corrected and collapsed into unique sequences with a nearest-neighbor algorithm that merged closely related sequences to remove PCR and sequencing errors. Alignment of CDR3 sequences to IMGT reference sequences was used to assign V, D and J gene segments. For a sequence to be retained, a match of at least six nucleotides was required to both a V gene segment and a J gene segment. Rearrangements were classified as productive when the CDR3 lacked stop codons and remained in frame with V and J, and all other rearrangements were classified as non-productive. Following IMGT convention, CDR3 was defined as the stretch from the second conserved V-encoded cysteine up to the conserved J-encoded phenylalanine. The earlier analysis of fewer than 700 of the donors excluded sequences that lacked an unambiguous match to a single V gene segment. In an earlier analysis of roughly 600 of the donors, a V segment was called functional when productive rearrangements were above 56.7%, and segregating when the standard deviation between donors exceeded 5%. A statistical classification framework was built to diagnose cytomegalovirus status from the catalog of TCR beta chain sequences. V and J gene assignment, in a later analysis, came from comparing TCR nucleotide sequences with IMGT/GENE-DB human TR gene sequences. Using the TCRdist pipeline, a later analysis assigned CDR3 sequences along with most-parsimonious VDJ recombination scenarios. A later analysis defined each TCR beta chain by its CDR3 amino acid sequence plus V-gene family, and excluded reads lacking a unique V-gene family. To address suspected cross-contamination and a sequencing artifact, a later analysis removed around 600 highly shared, low-generation-probability nucleotide sequences. In a later analysis, a clonal expansion index was calculated for each public chain from normalized within-repertoire ranks of inferred template counts. In a later analysis, generation probabilities were computed using a VDJ recombination model fitted to out-of-frame rearrangements, and the results were checked against IGoR. In a later analysis, TCR-TCR, TCR-HLA and TCR-CMV co-occurrence was scored with hypergeometric tests, and a repertoire-size bias correction was applied to TCR pairs. A later analysis estimated false discovery rates by permuting HLA or CMV assignments 20 times. In a later analysis, co-occurring TCRs were grouped using DBSCAN, and TCRdist sequence similarity was added for clustering within HLA-allele-positive subsets. Repertoires with fewer than 30,000 or more than 120,000 public chains were left out of co-occurrence clustering, as were five repertoires with anomalous nucleotide sharing. The table comes from immuneACCESS by way of TCRdb, which keeps in-frame sequences with V and J called. Part of the clones is missing from these tables; in studies checked, under half for an unresolved V gene and the rest for unknown reasons. V, J and clone size were drawn from that table, and D and trimming were deduced from the DNA. This sample has 210,000 or so clones in its table, and about 85% of those were observed once. The top ten constitute about 0.22% of the sample.

This TCR came from a girl aged 2 to 10 in good health and CMV-seronegative. The sequencing sample was made of PBMCs. Recombination joined TRBV6-5 with TRBJ1-1; TRBD1 aligns with 10 central bases. The CDR3 protein sequence reads: CASSYFPTGGEAFF. The DNA reads as follows: TGTGCCAGCAGTTACTTCCCGACAGGGGGCGAAGCTTTCTTT.